This T cell receptor beta chain was obtained from a study of shared clonotypes between healthy human individuals (dated by TCRdb to 2019 to 2021). With respect to the entire study: The cohort comprised a couple of women and a few men aged 18 to 49 years. For each donor, CD4 naive and CD4 memory were each given three plates, CD8 naive was given two plates, and CD8 memory was given one plate. To estimate repertoire size and how much clonotypes are shared between individuals, the study performed deep sequencing of blood TCR repertoires from five healthy adults. To increase sequencing depth and limit assay-specific biases, TCR repertoire library preparation and sequencing were carried out by different laboratories using diverse techniques. Per donor, leukapheresis produced somewhere between about 0.94 and 9.5 billion PBMCs.

From the cysteine through the phenylalanine, the CDR3 covers 14 amino acids. Just CDR3 DNA is preserved here, 42 bases in frame from base 1. The germline V gene specifies SGHVS as CDR1 and FQNEAQ as CDR2. The V end loses 5 bases and the J end loses 4 bases, and a stretch of 12 bases separates them. This clone was picked up many times. Its antigen is currently not known. Base qualities are not provided; no much larger clone lies one nucleotide away. Using the deep immunoSEQ assay, multiplex PCR amplified TCR CDR3 regions from genomic DNA. Genomic DNA extracted from each cell subset was distributed evenly over all wells of several immunoSEQ 96-well plates, and each plate served as one replicate. For sorted subsets, about 200 ng genomic DNA, equal to some 30,000 T cell genomes, was loaded into each replicate PCR. Purified libraries were measured with a Qubit 3.0 fluorometer, size-checked on a Bioanalyzer 2100, and measured again with the KAPA Library Quantification kit. Every immunoSEQ 96-well plate was sequenced on a separate single-read 150-cycle Illumina NextSeq 550 flow cell. The paper's processing steps were these. Because only junctional sequences without quality scores were contained in the immunoSEQ output, filtering matching that applied to full-length reads could not be performed. To assign V/J genes and CDR3, sequences were annotated against IMGT germline references using PyIR, a Python wrapper for IgBLAST v1.9. Reads with weak V/J assignments (E-value above 1e-6), missing CDR3, stop codons, out-of-frame junctions, or ambiguous translated residues were removed. A V3J clonotype was defined by an identical inferred V gene, J gene, and CDR3 amino acid sequence. To compute the percentage overlap between repertoires, the number of shared unique clonotypes was divided by the size of the smaller repertoire. RTK rarefaction, the Chao1 estimator, and Recon v2.1 estimates of unobserved clonotypes were used to assess repertoire richness. OLGA was used to compute generation probabilities for all TCRbeta clonotypes that the gDNA method yielded from several donors. This is the immuneACCESS table as TCRdb keeps it, with only in-frame sequences that have V and J called. A part of the clones is gone; compared with another copy, unresolved V genes explain less than half, and the rest is unexplained. V, J and clone size were drawn from that table, and D and trimming were deduced from the DNA. The sample records around 340,000 clones, less than 85% of which are singletons. The ten largest clones represent 8% to 13% of the sample.

Summary of the overall study and its limitations: Naive subsets generally had larger estimated clonotype richness than memory subsets. Incomplete sequencing was indicated by rarefaction of sorted-subset datasets, despite the large sequencing depth. Compared with non-shared clonotypes, clonotypes shared by all four sorted-subset donors had higher generation probabilities. Across four donors, about 4.5% of naive CD4, roughly 3.4% of naive CD8, 2.3% of memory CD4, and approximately 0.42% of memory CD8 clonotypes were shared. The small number of donors limited the genetic and exposure-history diversity represented. Sampling was restricted to blood, and TCR repertoires in tissues likely differ from the TCR repertoires found in blood. Pairwise subsampling led to the expectation that sequencing depth would affect the degree of clonotype sharing among donors.

Healthy HIV-negative adults with no recently reported acute infections or vaccinations were included as donors. All donors were Caucasian adults living in Nashville, Tennessee, USA. Magnetic negative selection was used to enrich CD4+ T cells, after which naive cells were positively selected on CD45RA and the negative fraction became the memory subset. After blood collection by leukapheresis, PBMCs were isolated using Ficoll-Histopaque density gradient centrifugation and then cryopreserved in the vapor phase of liquid nitrogen. Purity and quantity of every magnetically sorted T cell population were checked by analytical flow cytometry. From each sorted fraction, genomic DNA was isolated and quantified by UV absorbance on a Nanodrop 2000c.

Sequenced sample: memory CD4+ T cells sorted from blood. The cell subset or site label of this sample denotes: CD45RA-negative fraction. The source is a man aged 25-45 years in good health. The chain links TRBV7-8 with TRBJ1-3, with no reliable assignment of the D segment. Here is the DNA: TGTGCCAGCAGCCCCCCGACGCAAGGAAACACCATATATTTT. Translated, this gives CASSPPTQGNTIYF.